The rows below give T cell receptor beta chains drawn from one sample of a study of T-cell reconstitution after alpha-beta-depleted transplantation in children. Using its own MiXCR run on the PCR reads, TCRdb lists one record per CDR3 protein. The sample lists 640,000 or so distinct CDR3 sequences, over 15% occurring once. The input for sequencing was PBMCs from the stem cell graft donor, taken from the stem cell graft. Every receptor here comes from a human donor who donated a stem cell graft to a child with acute myeloid leukemia. The CDR3 runs from the conserved cysteine through the conserved F or W. A D gene is named only where the DNA matches it firmly. Only part of the rows carry a size: once, few, many, or a class if the clone is expanded.

>many|TRBV20-1|TRBJ2-2|TRBD1
TGCAGTGCTTGGGGGACAGGGGTTCGCACCGGGGAGCTGTTTTTT
CSAWGTGVRTGELFF
>many|TRBV20-1|TRBJ1-1|NA
TGCAGTGCTAGAGATCTCGGGGGCGAGAACACTGAAGCTTTCTTT
CSARDLGGENTEAFF
>few|TRBV6-4|TRBJ1-5|NA
TGTGCCAGCAGTCGTCCGTATGGGGGGATGGGACAGCCCCAGCATTTT
CASSRPYGGMGQPQHF
>NA|TRBV12-3/TRBV12-4|TRBJ2-1|NA
TGTGCCAGCAGTTTGTCACGGGGGGCCCGTAGGAATGAGCAGTTCTTC
CASSLSRGARRNEQFF
>many|TRBV20-1|TRBJ1-1|NA
TGCAGTGCTAGAGATTTTCAACACAGGAACACTGAAGCTTTCTTT
CSARDFQHRNTEAFF
>NA|TRBV20-1|TRBJ2-2|TRBD1
TGCAGTGCTAGAGATCCTAGACAGGGGGCTGAAACCGGGGAGCTGTTTTTT
CSARDPRQGAETGELFF
>NA|TRBV20-1|TRBJ1-5|NA
TGCAGTGCCCTCCCGGGGGTCTATAGCAATCAGCCCCAGCATTTT
CSALPGVYSNQPQHF
>few|TRBV13|TRBJ2-3|NA
TGTGCCAGCAGCTTAGGCGCATGGGGGAGCGGCACAGATACGCAGTATTTT
CASSLGAWGSGTDTQYF
>many|TRBV5-6|TRBJ1-1|TRBD1
TGTGCCAGCAGCTTGGGGGGACAGGGTTACACTGAAGCTTTCTTT
CASSLGGQGYTEAFF
>few|TRBV10-3|TRBJ2-3|TRBD2
TGTGCCACGGAGCGGGGTCAGAGCACAGATACGCAGTATTTT
CATERGQSTDTQYF
>many|TRBV12-3/TRBV12-4|TRBJ1-5|NA
TGTGCCAGCAGCCTCGTGGGGCGCAGGCAGCCCCAGCATTTT
CASSLVGRRQPQHF
>many|TRBV9|TRBJ1-2|NA
TGTGCCAGCAGCGTAGGCGTGAACTATGGCTACACCTTC
CASSVGVNYGYTF
>many|TRBV20-1|TRBJ2-7|NA
TGCAGTGCTCGTGGATTAATTCAGGGCGAGCAGTACTTC
CSARGLIQGEQYF
>NA|TRBV20-1|TRBJ2-3|NA
TGCAGTGCTGAAAGTGCCGGCGGGCGTAGCACAGATACGCAGTATTTT
CSAESAGGRSTDTQYF
>few|TRBV29-1|TRBJ2-2|NA
TGCAGCGTGCGACCGGGTGAAGGCGCCGGGGAGCTGTTTTTT
CSVRPGEGAGELFF
>many|TRBV12-3/TRBV12-4|TRBJ1-1|NA
TGTGCCAGCAGTTTAACCGTGGGCATGGGGGACACTGAAGCTTTCTTT
CASSLTVGMGDTEAFF
>few|TRBV24-1|TRBJ2-1|NA
TGTGCCACCAGTGAAGGGATTAATGAGCAGTTCTTC
CATSEGINEQFF
>NA|TRBV3-1|TRBJ1-5|NA
TGTGCCAGCAGCCAAGATTCGTCGCCCCAGCATTTT
CASSQDSSPQHF
>NA|TRBV12-3/TRBV12-4|TRBJ2-2|TRBD1
TGTGCCAGCAGTCCCGGGACAGCTCTTAACACCGGGGAGCTGTTTTTT
CASSPGTALNTGELFF
>few|TRBV28|TRBJ2-3|TRBD2
TGTGCCAGCAGTTCCCAGCGGGGGGCCGGAGATACGCAGTATTTT
CASSSQRGAGDTQYF
>many|TRBV7-9|TRBJ1-1|NA
TGTGCCAGCAGCCCGGAGGCGGGGACTGAAGCTTTCTTT
CASSPEAGTEAFF
>NA|TRBV5-5|TRBJ2-1|NA
TGTGCCAGCAGCGCCCGGGACGCCCCCTACAATGAGCAGTTCTTC
CASSARDAPYNEQFF
>many|TRBV6-1|TRBJ1-4|NA
TGTGCCAGCAGTCCCGGGGCCGTGGAAAAACTGTTTTTT
CASSPGAVEKLFF
>many|TRBV12-3/TRBV12-4|TRBJ2-1|NA
TGTGCCAGCACTGGCACTCGGGATGAGCAGTTCTTC
CASTGTRDEQFF
>few|TRBV10-3|TRBJ2-2|TRBD2
TGTGCCATCAGTTCGGGGGGGCCCGACACCGGGGAGCTGTTTTTT
CAISSGGPDTGELFF
>NA|TRBV5-1|TRBJ2-1|NA
TGCGCCAGCAGCCCAGCCAGGGCCAGCAATGAGCAGTTCTTC
CASSPARASNEQFF
>NA|TRBV28|TRBJ1-4|TRBD1
TGTGCCAGCAGCCGGGACAGGGCGGAAAAACTGTTTTTT
CASSRDRAEKLFF
>NA|TRBV7-8|TRBJ2-3|TRBD1
TGTGCCAGCAGCTCGAGGGGGCAGGTCACAGATACGCAGTATTTT
CASSSRGQVTDTQYF
>NA|TRBV4-1|TRBJ1-2|NA
TGCGCCAGCAGCCAAGTTACCCCTAACTATGGCTACACCTTC
CASSQVTPNYGYTF
>NA|TRBV27|TRBJ1-3|NA
TGTGCCAGCTGGCAGGGATCTGGAAACACCATATATTTT
CASWQGSGNTIYF
>many|TRBV24-1|TRBJ2-1|TRBD2
TGTGCCACCAGTGTCACTAGCGGGGCTAGCTCCTACAATGAGCAGTTCTTC
CATSVTSGASSYNEQFF
>once|TRBV18|TRBJ2-5|NA
TGTGCCAGCTCACCCATCGAAGAGACCCAGTACTTC
CASSPIEETQYF
>many|TRBV7-2|TRBJ2-3|NA
TGTGCCAGCAGCTTAGGCAGGGGCCCAGATACGCAGTATTTT
CASSLGRGPDTQYF
>few|TRBV7-9|TRBJ2-2|NA
TGTGCCAGCAGCCCTACAGGGTTTGGCGGGCTGTTTTTT
CASSPTGFGGLFF
>many|TRBV10-3|TRBJ2-1|NA
TGTGCCATCATGACGGAACCGAATGGGGTCAATGAGCAGTTCTTC
CAIMTEPNGVNEQFF
>many|TRBV20-1|TRBJ1-6|NA
TGCAGTGCTAGACGGTCCGGGGCAGGAAATAATTCACCCCTCCACTTT
CSARRSGAGNNSPLHF
>few|TRBV10-2|TRBJ2-3|NA
TGCGCCAGCAGTGAGTCACAAGGGGGGGGAGCGGATACGCAGTATTTT
CASSESQGGGADTQYF
>many|TRBV29-1|TRBJ1-5|NA
TGCAGCGTGGGAGACGGTAATAGCAATCAGCCCCAGCATTTT
CSVGDGNSNQPQHF
>many|TRBV20-1|TRBJ2-3|TRBD2
TGCAGTGCTAGAGGTTTGGCTAGCGGGTTCAGCACAGATACGCAGTATTTT
CSARGLASGFSTDTQYF
>NA|TRBV4-1|TRBJ2-4|TRBD1
TGCGCCAGCAGCCAAGATCGGCGACAGGGGGAGAACATTCAGTACTTC
CASSQDRRQGENIQYF
>many|TRBV15|TRBJ2-1|NA
TGTGCCACCTCGATGGAGTCCGACTACAATGAGCAGTTCTTC
CATSMESDYNEQFF
>NA|TRBV4-3|TRBJ1-1|NA
TGCGCCAGCAGCCAAGATCACATCGACACTGAAGCTTTCTTT
CASSQDHIDTEAFF